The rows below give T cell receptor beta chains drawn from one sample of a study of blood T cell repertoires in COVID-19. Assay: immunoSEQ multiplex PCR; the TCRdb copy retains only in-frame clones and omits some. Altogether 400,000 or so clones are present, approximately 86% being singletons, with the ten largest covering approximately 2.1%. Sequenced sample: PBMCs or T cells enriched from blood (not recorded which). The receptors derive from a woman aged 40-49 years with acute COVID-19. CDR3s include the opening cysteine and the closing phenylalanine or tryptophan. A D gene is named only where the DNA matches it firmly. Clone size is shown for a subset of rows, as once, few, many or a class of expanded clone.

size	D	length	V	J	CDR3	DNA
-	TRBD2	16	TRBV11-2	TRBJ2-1	CASRGIAGGPLREQFF	TGTGCCAGCAGGGGGATAGCGGGGGGGCCCCTTCGTGAGCAGTTCTTC
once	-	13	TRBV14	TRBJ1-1	CASSQDFRTEAFF	TGTGCCAGCAGCCAAGATTTCCGCACTGAAGCTTTCTTT
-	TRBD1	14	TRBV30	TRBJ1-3	CAWSTGTGENTIYF	TGTGCCTGGAGTACCGGGACAGGGGAAAACACCATATATTTT
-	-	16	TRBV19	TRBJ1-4	CASSNPWGEVYEKLFF	TGTGCCAGTAGTAACCCTTGGGGAGAAGTTTATGAAAAACTGTTTTTT
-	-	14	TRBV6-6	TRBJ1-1	CASSSHQANTEAFF	TGTGCCAGCAGTTCCCATCAGGCGAACACTGAAGCTTTCTTT
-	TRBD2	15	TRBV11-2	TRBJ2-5	CASSMSAGYQETQYF	TGTGCCAGCAGCATGTCAGCGGGGTACCAAGAGACCCAGTACTTC
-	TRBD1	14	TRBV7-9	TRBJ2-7	CASSLGQGANEQYF	TGTGCCAGCAGCTTAGGACAGGGGGCAAACGAGCAGTACTTC
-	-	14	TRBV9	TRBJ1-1	CASSVGGSGTEAFF	TGTGCCAGCAGCGTAGGCGGGAGTGGCACTGAAGCTTTCTTT
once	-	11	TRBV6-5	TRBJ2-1	CACTRDNEQFF	TGTGCCTGCACACGGGACAATGAGCAGTTCTTC
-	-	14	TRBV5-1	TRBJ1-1	CASMPQQGGTEAFF	TGCGCCAGCATGCCTCAACAGGGCGGCACTGAAGCTTTCTTT
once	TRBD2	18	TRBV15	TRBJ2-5	CATSRDSSTGGRLETQYF	TGTGCCACCAGCAGAGATTCGTCGACGGGGGGGCGATTGGAGACCCAGTACTTC
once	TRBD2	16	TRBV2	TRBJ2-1	CASRARLAGGQNEQFF	TGTGCCAGCAGGGCACGACTAGCGGGGGGGCAGAATGAGCAGTTCTTC
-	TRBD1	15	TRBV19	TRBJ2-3	CASTSRDRSTDTQYF	TGTGCCAGTACAAGCCGGGACAGGAGCACAGATACGCAGTATTTT
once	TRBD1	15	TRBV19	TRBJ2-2	CASSIQGAGAGELFF	TGTGCCAGTAGTATACAGGGGGCTGGAGCCGGGGAGCTGTTTTTT
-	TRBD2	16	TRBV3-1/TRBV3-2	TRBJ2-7	CASSQVGGGGGYEQYF	TGTGCCAGCAGCCAAGTAGGCGGGGGGGGCGGCTACGAGCAGTACTTC
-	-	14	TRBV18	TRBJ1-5	CASSPTRSNQPQHF	TGTGCCAGCTCACCAACCAGGAGCAATCAGCCCCAGCATTTT
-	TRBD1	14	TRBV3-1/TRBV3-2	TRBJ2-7	CASSQDHRGREQYF	TGTGCCAGCAGCCAAGATCACAGGGGGAGAGAGCAGTACTTC
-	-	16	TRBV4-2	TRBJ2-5	CASSQGTESTQETQYF	TGTGCCAGCAGCCAAGGAACCGAATCTACCCAAGAGACCCAGTACTTC
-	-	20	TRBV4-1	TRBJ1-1	CASSPGGGSFNHIVNTEAFF	TGCGCCAGCAGTCCGGGAGGGGGAAGTTTCAATCACATTGTGAACACTGAAGCTTTCTTT
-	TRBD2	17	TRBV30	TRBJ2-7	CAWSAPSSGGLLYEQYF	TGTGCCTGGAGCGCCCCTTCTAGCGGGGGGTTACTCTACGAGCAGTACTTC
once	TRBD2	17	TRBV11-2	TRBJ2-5	CASSHGTSGGAGETQYF	TGTGCCAGCAGCCACGGGACTAGCGGGGGGGCCGGTGAGACCCAGTACTTC
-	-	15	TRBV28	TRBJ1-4	CASSSLGIPNEKLFF	TGTGCCAGCAGTTCCCTCGGGATACCTAATGAAAAACTGTTTTTT
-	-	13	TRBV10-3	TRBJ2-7	CATLRTDSYEQYF	TGTGCCACTCTCCGGACAGACTCCTACGAGCAGTACTTC
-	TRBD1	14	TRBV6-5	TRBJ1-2	CASSYTDRGYGYTF	TGTGCCAGCAGTTACACGGACAGGGGCTATGGCTACACCTTC
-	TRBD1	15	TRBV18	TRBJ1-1	CASSPGQPMNTEAFF	TGTGCCAGCTCACCGGGACAGCCCATGAACACTGAAGCTTTCTTT
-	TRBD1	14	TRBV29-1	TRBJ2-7	CSVAQGAATYEQYF	TGCAGCGTAGCACAGGGGGCGGCGACCTACGAGCAGTACTTC
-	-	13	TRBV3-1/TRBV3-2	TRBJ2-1	CASSHGTLGEQFF	TGTGCCAGCAGCCATGGGACTCTAGGGGAGCAGTTCTTC
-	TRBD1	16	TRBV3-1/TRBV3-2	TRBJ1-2	CASSQRPGQADYGYTF	TGTGCCAGCAGCCAGCGACCGGGACAGGCGGACTATGGCTACACCTTC
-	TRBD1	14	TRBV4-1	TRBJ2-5	CASSGQGAGETQYF	TGCGCCAGCAGCGGACAGGGGGCTGGGGAGACCCAGTACTTC
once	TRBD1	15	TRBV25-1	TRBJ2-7	CASSVLDREESEQYF	TGTGCCAGCAGTGTGCTGGACAGGGAGGAAAGCGAGCAGTACTTC
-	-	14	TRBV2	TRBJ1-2	CASSVHTTNYGYTF	TGTGCCAGCAGTGTCCACACTACTAACTATGGCTACACCTTC
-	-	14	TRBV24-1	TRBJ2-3	CATADTRTWDTQYF	TGTGCCACCGCTGACACCCGGACTTGGGATACGCAGTATTTT